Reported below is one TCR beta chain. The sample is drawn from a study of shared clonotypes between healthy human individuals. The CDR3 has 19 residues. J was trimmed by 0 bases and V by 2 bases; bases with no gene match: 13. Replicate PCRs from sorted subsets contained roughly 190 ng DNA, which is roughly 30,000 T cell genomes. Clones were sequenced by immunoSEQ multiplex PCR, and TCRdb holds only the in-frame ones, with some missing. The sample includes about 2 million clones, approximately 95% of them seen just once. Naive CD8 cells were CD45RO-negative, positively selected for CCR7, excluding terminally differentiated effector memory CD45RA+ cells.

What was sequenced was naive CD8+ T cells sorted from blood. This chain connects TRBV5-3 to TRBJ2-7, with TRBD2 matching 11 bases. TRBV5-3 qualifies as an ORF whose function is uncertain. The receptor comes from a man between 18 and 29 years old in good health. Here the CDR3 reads CARSFGGLAALGPSYEQYF. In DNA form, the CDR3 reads TGTGCCAGAAGCTTCGGGGGACTAGCGGCCCTTGGGCCCTCCTACGAGCAGTACTTC.